This T cell receptor (beta chain) was obtained from a study of CD8+ T cells in alopecia areata. Overall study context: Patients took tofacitinib for 6 to 18 months, followed by 6 drug-free months.

Germline CDR1 reads MNHEY; CDR2 reads SMNVEV (reference sequence). With 6 bases clipped from V and 1 base from J, the junction kept 7 bases outside the gene matches. The length of the CDR3 is 16 residues. Study-wide points: Normal scalp had lower clonality than lesional scalp, with alopecia totalis/universalis lesions showing this most strongly. Besides other cells, scalp samples also yield sequences of resident alphabeta T cells from normal skin.

Following extraction, RNA underwent reverse transcription to cDNA, which served as the sequencing template. The data were produced by immunoSEQ multiplex PCR, yet TCRdb's version contains in-frame clones alone and is incomplete. This table has fewer than 80,000 clones, roughly three fifths appearing once. With respect to this clone: What it binds is unknown.

PBMCs yielded sorted CD4+ and CD8+ T cells. The sample here was CD8+ T cells sorted from blood, taken at week 0. This clonotype was obtained from a human donor with alopecia areata. J is TRBJ2-5 and V is TRBV27; 11 bases agree with TRBD2. CDR3: CASSPILAGGQETQYF. CDR3 nucleotides: TGTGCCAGCAGCCCCATTCTAGCGGGAGGCCAAGAGACCCAGTACTTC.